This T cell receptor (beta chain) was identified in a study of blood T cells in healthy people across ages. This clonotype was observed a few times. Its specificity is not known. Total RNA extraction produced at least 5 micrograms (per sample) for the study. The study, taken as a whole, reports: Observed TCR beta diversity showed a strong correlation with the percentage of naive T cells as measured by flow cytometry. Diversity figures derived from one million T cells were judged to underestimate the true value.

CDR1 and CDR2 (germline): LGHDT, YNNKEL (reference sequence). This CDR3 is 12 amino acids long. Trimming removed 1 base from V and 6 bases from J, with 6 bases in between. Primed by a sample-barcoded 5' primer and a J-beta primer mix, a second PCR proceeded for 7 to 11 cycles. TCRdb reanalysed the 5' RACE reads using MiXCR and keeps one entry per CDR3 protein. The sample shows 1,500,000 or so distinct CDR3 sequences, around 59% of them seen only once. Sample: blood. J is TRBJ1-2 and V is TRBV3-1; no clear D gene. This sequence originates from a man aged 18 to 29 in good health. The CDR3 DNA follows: TGTGCCAGCAGCCAAGGAAGTGATGGCTACACCTTC. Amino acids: CASSQGSDGYTF. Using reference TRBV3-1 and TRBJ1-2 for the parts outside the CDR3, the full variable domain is DTAVSQTPKYLVTQMGNDKSIKCEQNLGHDTMYWYKQDSKKFLKIMFSYNNKELIINETVPNRFSPKSPDKAHLNLHINSLELGDSAVYFCASSQGSDGYTFGSGTRLTVV.